In this sample, the clone carrying this T cell receptor beta chain turned up many times. Antigen specificity is unknown. This sample is part of a study of neurological immune-mediated disorders. General observations from the study: CDR3 amino acid sequences found in expanded clones were never shared across subjects, suggesting private repertoires in all groups.

The authors produced cDNA by 5'RACE using 10-nucleotide random UMIs. TCRdb passed the 5' RACE reads through MiXCR, listing each CDR3 protein once. The table shows roughly 60,000 distinct CDR3 sequences, with about 10% occurring only once. Volunteers at a blood bank in Maryland, USA, were the healthy controls. Unsorted libraries were prepared from 2 million PBMCs that had been stored at -80 C. The germline V gene encodes CDR1 MNHNS and CDR2 SASEGT. V shed 4 bases and J shed 7 bases, with 8 bases lying between them. CDR3 length: 12 amino acids. The chain links TRBV6-1 to TRBJ2-1; D not resolved. Input material: PBMCs. The receptor was isolated from a man aged 55 to 70 in good health. The CDR3 DNA is TGTGCCAGCAGTGTCCAGCTGAATGAGCAGTTCTTC. Its protein product is CASSVQLNEQFF.